Included here is one T cell receptor (beta chain) sequence, with context. Its target is not known. Conventional CD4 T cells were sorted as CD4+CD127+ cells. CDR1 and CDR2 (germline): SNHLY, FYNNEI. V lost 1 base, J lost 7 bases, and 4 bases stayed unmatched. The CDR3 is 14 residues long. The source of the sample is a study of B cell selection in AIRE deficiency. The study, taken as a whole, reports: Of roughly 3,400 shared Treg TCRbeta sequences, 25% to 40% were healthy-donor-only and roughly 10% patient-only. Shorter CDR3s marked shared Treg sequences, biased toward few non-templated insertions. Roughly 29% of healthy-donor shared Treg TCRbeta sequences appeared in patient Tconv cells.

The protocol was immunoSEQ multiplex PCR, while the TCRdb copy is restricted to in-frame clones and leaves out a portion. The repertoire holds some 25,000 clones, with almost 98% as singletons. This sequence joins TRBV2 and TRBJ1-5, with 7 bases aligning to TRBD1. The clonotype comes from a human donor with AIRE deficiency. The sample consisted of conventional CD4+ T cells sorted from PBMCs. For the CDR3, the DNA is TGTGCCAGCAGTGAAGGTCAGGGGGTCCAGCCCCAGCATTTT. The encoded protein is CASSEGQGVQPQHF.